Reported below is one T cell receptor beta chain. These data belong to a study of blood T cell repertoires in COVID-19. Per the authors' pipeline: Estimation of nucleated cell counts was performed using reference gene primer amplification. Produced via immunoSEQ multiplex PCR; TCRdb's table is partial and in-frame only. The V and J calls and the clone size are those of that table, but D and trimming were determined from the DNA. Of about 130,000 clones listed, approximately 89% are singletons. The CDR3 loop spans 17 amino acids. V was trimmed by 3 bases and J by 0 bases, leaving 14 bases between them. Germline assignment: CDR1 KGHDR and CDR2 SFDVKD.

This clonotype was obtained from a man between 45 and 60 years old with acute or convalescent COVID-19. Sequenced input: peripheral blood. The V gene is TRBV24-1, the J gene TRBJ2-1, with D tentatively TRBD2 (5 bases). Written as DNA, the CDR3 is TGTGCCACCAGTGATACGACGGGAAAAAGCTCCTACAATGAGCAGTTCTTC. It translates to CATSDTTGKSSYNEQFF.